This T cell receptor beta chain is from a study of T cells in Graves' hyperthyroidism and ophthalmopathy. This clonotype has ten or more counts. This CDR3 comprises 14 residues. V was trimmed by 7 bases and J by 0 bases, leaving 12 bases between them. Researchers took RNA transcripts and amplified the TCR beta CDR3 regions from them. The TCR CDR3 was amplified in a first-round RT-PCR using the HTBI primer set. TCRdb re-analysed the multiplex PCR reads in MiXCR, keeping a single row per CDR3 protein. This sample yields approximately 520,000 distinct CDR3 sequences, of which roughly 20% are seen a single time; 26% belongs to the top ten.

The sample consisted of blood. V gene TRBV12-3 or TRBV12-4 combines with J gene TRBJ1-1; D is undetermined. The sequence was collected from a man younger than 35 with Graves' hyperthyroidism. The CDR3 sequence: CASKKVLMNTEAFF. Written as DNA, the CDR3 is TGTGCCAGCAAAAAAGTCCTCATGAACACTGAAGCTTTCTTT.